These 32 T cell receptor beta chains were sequenced from one sample in a study of T-cell memory formation after mild COVID-19. TCRdb passed the 5' RACE reads through MiXCR, listing each CDR3 protein once. The table lists about 160,000 distinct CDR3 sequences, 31% of them singletons, with more than 10% in the top ten. The specimen was PBMCs or a T cell subset sorted from them (not recorded which). The receptors here all came from an adult woman who had mild COVID-19 (a few samples of this study predate the infection). Cell type and time point are not known.

The DNA for the CDR3 is TGCGCCAGCAGCATCTCGGACAGTGCCGAGCAGTACTTC. It codes for CASSISDSAEQYF. The chain has TRBV5-1 and TRBJ2-7; D possibly corresponds to TRBD1 (6 bases). Germline loops: CDR1 SGHRS, CDR2 YFSETQ. The germline V and J ends were trimmed by 4 bases and 6 bases, with 14 bases remaining between them. CDR3 length equals 13 residues.

This chain uses TRBV27 with TRBJ2-5; maybe TRBD2 (6 bases). Germline-derived CDR1 and CDR2 are MNHEY and SMNVEV (reference sequence). The V end lost 1 base, the J end lost 4 bases, and 13 bases lay between the germline ends. The CDR3 extends over 15 amino acids. CDR3 amino acids: CASSLYLTSSETQYF. The DNA of the CDR3 is TGTGCCAGCAGTTTATACCTAACTAGCTCAGAGACCCAGTACTTC.

The genes are TRBV7-9 and TRBJ2-5; TRBD2 is a possible D gene (6 bases). CDR3 length: 14 amino acids. CDR1 is SEHNR, CDR2 FQNEAQ, per germline (reference sequence). Trimming removed 5 bases from V and 4 bases from J, with 14 bases in between. In DNA form, the CDR3 reads TGTGCCAGCAGCCCGGATATGGGGGGAGAGACCCAGTACTTC. Encoded protein: CASSPDMGGETQYF.

This clonotype was detected a few times. The genes are TRBV29-1 and TRBJ2-5; no firm D call. V was pared by 4 bases and J by 2 bases, with 8 bases between. CDR1 and CDR2 from the germline V gene are SQVTM and ANQGSEA. This CDR3 comprises 12 residues. The DNA of the CDR3 is TGCAGCGTTGGGGCCCCGCAAGAGACCCAGTACTTC. Its translation is CSVGAPQETQYF.

The V gene is TRBV24-1, the J gene TRBJ2-3; 8 bases are a match to TRBD2. CDR1 and CDR2 (germline): KGHDR, SFDVKD. Unmatched junction bases numbered 18, after V lost 5 bases and J lost 9 bases. The CDR3 length is 17 residues. The DNA of the CDR3 is TGTGCCACCAGTGTGACCGCCGGGACTAGGTTTTGTATCACGCAGTATTTT. Amino acids: CATSVTAGTRFCITQYF.

The rearrangement links TRBV9 to TRBJ2-2; the D gene is possibly TRBD1 (6 bases). V shed 0 bases and J shed 5 bases, with 11 bases lying between them. Germline CDR1 and CDR2: SGDLS and YYNGEE. The CDR3 covers 15 residues. In nucleotides, the CDR3 is TGTGCCAGCAGCGTAGAAGGGGGTGGGACCGGGGAGCTGTTTTTT. Translated: CASSVEGGGTGELFF.

The chain has TRBV3-1 and TRBJ2-7; unclear D gene. V was clipped by 1 base and J by 2 bases, with 9 bases between them. Germline V gene lookup returns CDR1 LGHDT and CDR2 YNNKEL (reference sequence). CDR3 length equals 14 residues. The CDR3 DNA is TGTGCCAGCAGCCAAGTCGGCACCCCCTACGAGCAGTACTTC. Translating it yields CASSQVGTPYEQYF.

The J gene is TRBJ2-1, the V gene TRBV7-9; D is perhaps TRBD1 or TRBD2 (5 bases each). Trimming stripped 5 bases from V and 2 bases from J, with 10 bases between. This CDR3 has 14 residues. Germline V gene data show CDR1 as SEHNR and CDR2 as FQNEAQ (reference sequence). The DNA for the CDR3 is TGTGCCAGCAGCGTTGGGGACCCCTACAATGAGCAGTTCTTC. It translates to CASSVGDPYNEQFF.

This clonotype was observed a handful of times. V usage is TRBV30 and J usage is TRBJ1-2, with D possibly TRBD1 on 5 matching bases. Deletions cut 2 bases from V and 11 bases from J, with 18 bases between. Germline V gives CDR1 GTSNPN, CDR2 SVGIG (reference sequence). The CDR3 runs to 13 residues. The CDR3 here is CAWSPEGAGRYTF. The CDR3 bases are TGTGCCTGGAGTCCCGAGGGCGCAGGGAGGTACACCTTC.

This clonotype appeared a few times. The chain has TRBV29-1 and TRBJ2-3; TRBD1 or TRBD2 may be the D gene (6 bases each). The CDR3 consists of 16 residues. Germline CDR1 is SQVTM and CDR2 is ANQGSEA. V was clipped by 0 bases and J by 5 bases, with 18 bases between them. The CDR3 is CSVEDRYREVIDTQYF. The CDR3 DNA reads TGCAGCGTTGAAGATCGTTACAGGGAGGTGATAGATACGCAGTATTTT.

CDR3: CASRGDRVLAEYNEQFF. The CDR3 DNA sequence: TGTGCCAGCAGAGGGGACAGGGTTCTAGCGGAGTACAATGAGCAGTTCTTC. The chain has TRBV21-1 and TRBJ2-1; the D call TRBD1 from the table was never checked on the DNA. TRBV21-1 is a known pseudogene. The CDR3 extends over 17 amino acids.

This clonotype was detected many times. This sequence joins TRBV5-1 and TRBJ2-2; 8 nucleotides agree with TRBD2. The V gene end was trimmed by 4 bases and the J gene end by 0 bases; junction bases not matched to a gene: 8. Germline assignment: CDR1 SGHRS and CDR2 YFSETQ. There are 17 residues in the CDR3. CDR3 region: CASSPFPTSANTGELFF. DNA of the CDR3: TGCGCCAGCAGCCCCTTTCCGACTAGCGCGAACACCGGGGAGCTGTTTTTT.

This clonotype was found a few times. The chain links TRBV7-9 to TRBJ2-7, with D possibly matching TRBD1 (5 bases). There are 16 residues in the CDR3. Germline values: CDR1 SEHNR, CDR2 FQNEAQ (reference sequence). V lost 1 base and J lost 4, with 17 bases in between. CDR3 bases: TGTGCCAGCAGCTTAGGAGTGGGCAGGGTCAATTACGAGCAGTACTTC. Translating gives CASSLGVGRVNYEQYF.

The V gene is TRBV3-1, the J gene TRBJ1-2; D is unresolved. Trimming shortened V by 1 base and J by 8 bases, and 5 bases separated the two germline ends. This CDR3 spans 11 amino acids. Germline V lookup: CDR1 LGHDT, CDR2 YNNKEL (reference sequence). The chain's CDR3 is CASSQVNGYTF. CDR3 sequence (DNA): TGTGCCAGCAGCCAAGTTAACGGCTACACCTTC.

This chain connects TRBV12-3 or TRBV12-4 to TRBJ2-3; 7 positions agree with TRBD2. The CDR3 runs 15 residues. Trimming at V came to 4 bases and at J to 5 bases, leaving 9 bases not matched to a gene. The CDR3 here is CASSWSGDSGDTQYF. Here the CDR3 DNA reads TGTGCCAGCAGTTGGAGCGGGGACTCCGGAGATACGCAGTATTTT.

This clonotype was seen more than once but under ten times. The chain couples TRBV30 to TRBJ1-1; D is possibly TRBD1 (5 bases). From germline, CDR1 is GTSNPN and CDR2 SVGIG (reference sequence). V lost 0 bases and J 4 bases, leaving 24 bases between the germline ends. This CDR3 is 18 amino acids long. Here the CDR3 DNA reads TGTGCCTGGAGTGTACGCCAGGGCTTAGTGTATTTTGGCACTGAAGCTTTCTTT. Protein: CAWSVRQGLVYFGTEAFF.

The chain links TRBV15 to TRBJ1-1; no clear D. Trimming took 3 bases from V and 3 from J, leaving 14 bases between them. Germline V gene sequence: CDR1 LNHNV, CDR2 YYDKDF (reference sequence). The CDR3 consists of 15 residues. CDR3 protein: CATSRLDGFYTEAFF. The CDR3 DNA sequence: TGTGCCACCAGCAGGCTAGACGGGTTCTACACTGAAGCTTTCTTT. Drawing the rest from reference TRBV15 and TRBJ1-1, the complete variable domain is DAMVIQNPRYQVTQFGKPVTLSCSQTLNHNVMYWYQQKSSQAPKLLFHYYDKDFNNEADTPDNFQSRRPNTSFCFLDIRSPGLGDTAMYLCATSRLDGFYTEAFFGQGTRLTVV.

CDR3 sequence (DNA): TGCGCCAGCAGTAAGGGCGGGAGCTCCTACAATGAGCAGTTCTTC. Translation: CASSKGGSSYNEQFF. The chain carries TRBV5-1 and TRBJ2-1, with 7 nucleotides matching TRBD2. The V and J ends lost 5 bases and 0 bases, in that order; junction bases with no gene match: 5. Germline CDR1 and CDR2: SGHRS and YFSETQ. CDR3 length equals 15 residues.

This clonotype turned up a few times. The CDR3 here is CSVDLTGANTEAFF. The CDR3 DNA reads TGCAGCGTTGACCTGACAGGGGCAAACACTGAAGCTTTCTTT. The rearrangement uses TRBV29-1 and TRBJ1-1, with TRBD1 identical over 8 bases. Germline V gene data show CDR1 as SQVTM and CDR2 as ANQGSEA. This CDR3 has 14 residues. V trimming: 3 bases; J trimming: 2 bases; junction bases outside the gene matches: 5.

This clonotype was seen at least ten times. V usage is TRBV4-1 and J usage is TRBJ2-3, with D tentatively TRBD1 or TRBD2 (6 bases each). Looked up from germline, CDR1 is MGHRA and CDR2 is YSYEKL. The CDR3 has 19 amino acids. Trimming left V 5 bases short and J 6 bases short, with 30 bases between. CDR3 DNA sequence: TGCGCCAGCAGCACCCCGTCCTCGGGGGCGAGGTGGGAGGACGATACGCAGTATTTT. Translation: CASSTPSSGARWEDDTQYF.

The genes are TRBV9 and TRBJ2-2; D remains unclear. This CDR3 spans 13 amino acids. Between the trimmed V and J ends, which lost 6 bases and 0 bases, there was a span of 6 bases. Germline V gives CDR1 SGDLS, CDR2 YYNGEE. The CDR3 DNA reads TGTGCCAGCATGTTAGCGAACACCGGGGAGCTGTTTTTT. Its translation: CASMLANTGELFF.

On this clonotype itself: No conserved phenylalanine or tryptophan is present at the end of the CDR3, so a read error is the likely explanation. This chain links TRBV5-1 with TRBJ2-1, with D possibly matching TRBD2 (6 bases). The CDR3 runs 16 residues. Per germline, CDR1 SGHRS and CDR2 YFSETQ. V lost 0 bases to trimming and J lost 6 bases, with 16 bases between them. CDR3 loop: CASSLGGSGVINEQFL. The CDR3, as DNA: TGCGCCAGCAGCTTGGGTGGATCGGGGGTTATCAATGAGCAGTTCTTA.

The V gene is TRBV24-1, the J gene TRBJ2-1; 7 bases fit TRBD1. Germline V lookup: CDR1 KGHDR, CDR2 SFDVKD. CDR3 size: 14 residues. V lost 5 bases, J lost 7 bases, and 7 bases stayed unmatched. CDR3 DNA: TGTGCCACCAGTGCTCTAAAGACAGGGAATGAGCAGTTCTTC. Translating it yields CATSALKTGNEQFF.

The chain employs TRBV20-1 and TRBJ2-7; D remains ambiguous. Germline-derived CDR1 and CDR2 are DFQATT and SNEGSKA (reference sequence). The V end was cut by 4 bases, the J end by 2 bases, with 9 bases between. The CDR3 has 12 residues. The CDR3 nucleotides are TGCAGTGCTAAGCAAGGAGCCTACGAGCAGTACTTC. Amino acids: CSAKQGAYEQYF.

The chain is built from TRBV20-1 and TRBJ2-2, with TRBD1 identical over 10 bases. V lost 0 bases, J lost 3 bases, and 4 bases stayed unmatched. The CDR3 runs to 16 residues. Germline V CDR1 and CDR2: DFQATT, SNEGSKA (reference sequence). CDR3 amino acids: CSARDHGTGDTGELFF. The CDR3 DNA follows: TGCAGTGCTAGAGATCACGGGACAGGGGACACCGGGGAGCTGTTTTTT.

V gene TRBV20-1 combines with J gene TRBJ1-5; D ambiguous. Germline V gives CDR1 DFQATT, CDR2 SNEGSKA (reference sequence). This CDR3 spans 15 amino acids. Between the trimmed V and J ends, which lost 1 base and 9 bases, there was a span of 19 bases. The DNA of the CDR3 is TGCAGTGCTAGAGGCCTCGACGGATGGCTACGGCCCCAGCATTTT. It is translated as CSARGLDGWLRPQHF.

V is TRBV7-9 and J is TRBJ2-5, with D unclear. Trimming removed 5 bases from V and 6 bases from J, with 16 bases in between. The CDR3 is 14 residues long. Germline CDR1 reads SEHNR; CDR2 reads FQNEAQ (reference sequence). The CDR3 loop is CASSEGPQAKTQYF. CDR3 nucleotides: TGTGCCAGCAGCGAAGGACCGCAAGCGAAGACCCAGTACTTC.

The chain has TRBV6-5 and TRBJ1-2; 7 nucleotides agree with TRBD1. The CDR3 is 13 amino acids. Per germline, CDR1 MNHEY and CDR2 SVGAGI. The J segment lost 3 bases and the V segment lost 7 bases, leaving 5 bases of the junction unmatched. CDR3 residues: CASTRQGYYGYTF. The CDR3 DNA follows: TGTGCCAGCACGAGACAGGGATACTATGGCTACACCTTC.

This clonotype was counted only a few times. The rearrangement links TRBV10-2 to TRBJ2-2, with 8 bases identical to TRBD2. CDR1 WSHSY and CDR2 SAAADI come from the germline V gene. The CDR3 length is 15 residues. The V and J ends lost 11 bases and 3 bases, in that order; junction bases with no gene match: 11. The DNA of the CDR3 is TGCGCCGCCCGTCGGGGGGGGCCCGACACCGGGGAGCTGTTTTTT. It translates to CAARRGGPDTGELFF.

V is TRBV5-1 and J is TRBJ1-2, with 8 bases matching TRBD1. This CDR3 is 13 amino acids long. V dropped 5 bases and J dropped 8; count of bases not matched to a gene: 8. Germline-derived CDR1 and CDR2 are SGHRS and YFSETQ. This CDR3 reads CASSYDRGGGYTF. Written as DNA, the CDR3 is TGCGCCAGCAGTTACGACAGGGGAGGCGGCTACACCTTC.

This chain joins TRBV7-9 and TRBJ1-2, with TRBD1 identical over 8 bases. Germline V CDR1 and CDR2: SEHNR, FQNEAQ (reference sequence). With 1 base clipped from V and 4 bases from J, the junction kept 8 bases outside the gene matches. The CDR3 contains 16 residues. CDR3 sequence reads: CASSLGPTGEFYGYTF. CDR3 coding DNA: TGTGCCAGCAGCTTAGGACCGACAGGGGAGTTCTATGGCTACACCTTC.

This clonotype was seen a few times. The chain is built from TRBV9 and TRBJ2-3, with 10 bases identical to TRBD1. Germline loops: CDR1 SGDLS, CDR2 YYNGEE. The CDR3 contains 18 residues. J lost 4 bases, V lost 4 bases, and 15 bases had no gene match. The CDR3 nucleotides are TGTGCCAGCAGCTTTTTGCCCGGGACAGGGGTGGGAGCAGATACGCAGTATTTT. Translating gives CASSFLPGTGVGADTQYF.